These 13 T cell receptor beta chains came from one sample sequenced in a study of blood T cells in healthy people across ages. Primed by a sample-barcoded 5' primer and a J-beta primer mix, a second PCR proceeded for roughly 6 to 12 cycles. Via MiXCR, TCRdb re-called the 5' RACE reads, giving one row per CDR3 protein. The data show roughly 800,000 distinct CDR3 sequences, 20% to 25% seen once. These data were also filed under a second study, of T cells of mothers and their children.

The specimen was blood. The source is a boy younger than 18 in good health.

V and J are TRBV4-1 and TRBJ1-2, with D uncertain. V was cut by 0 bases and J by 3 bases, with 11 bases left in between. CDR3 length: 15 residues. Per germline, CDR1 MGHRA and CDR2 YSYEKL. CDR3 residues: CASSQDLAAYYGYTF. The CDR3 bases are TGCGCCAGCAGCCAAGATTTGGCCGCCTACTATGGCTACACCTTC.

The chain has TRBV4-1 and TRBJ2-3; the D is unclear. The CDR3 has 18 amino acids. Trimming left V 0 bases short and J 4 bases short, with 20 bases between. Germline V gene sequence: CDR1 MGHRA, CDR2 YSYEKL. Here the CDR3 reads CASSQDMVKVELSDTQYF. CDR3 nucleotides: TGCGCCAGCAGCCAAGATATGGTTAAGGTGGAGCTCTCAGATACGCAGTATTTT.

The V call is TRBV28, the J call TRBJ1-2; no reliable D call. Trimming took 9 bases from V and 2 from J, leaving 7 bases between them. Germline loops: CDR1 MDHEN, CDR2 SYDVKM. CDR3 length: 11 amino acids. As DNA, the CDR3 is TGTGCCAGTTTTCGGAACTATGGCTACACCTTC. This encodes CASFRNYGYTF.

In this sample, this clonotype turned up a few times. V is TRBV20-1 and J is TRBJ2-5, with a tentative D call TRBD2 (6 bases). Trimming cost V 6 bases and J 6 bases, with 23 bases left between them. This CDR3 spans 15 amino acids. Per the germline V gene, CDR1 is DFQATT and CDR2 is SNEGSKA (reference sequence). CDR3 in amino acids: CSAPLSGPRQKTQYF. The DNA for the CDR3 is TGCAGTGCCCCCCTCAGCGGGCCTAGACAAAAGACCCAGTACTTC.

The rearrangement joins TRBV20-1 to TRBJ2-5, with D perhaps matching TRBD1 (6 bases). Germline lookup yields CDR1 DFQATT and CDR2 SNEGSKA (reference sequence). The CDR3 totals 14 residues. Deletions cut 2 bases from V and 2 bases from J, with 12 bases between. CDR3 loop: CSARRGQRQETQYF. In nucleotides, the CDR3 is TGCAGTGCTAGACGGGGACAAAGACAAGAGACCCAGTACTTC.

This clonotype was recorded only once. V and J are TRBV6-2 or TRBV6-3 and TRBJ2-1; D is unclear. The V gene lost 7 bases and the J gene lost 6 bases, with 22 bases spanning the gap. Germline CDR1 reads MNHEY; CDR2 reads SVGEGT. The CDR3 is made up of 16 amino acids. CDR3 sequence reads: CASTSSGPRFRNEQFF. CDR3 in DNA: TGTGCCAGCACTTCTAGTGGACCCCGGTTCCGCAATGAGCAGTTCTTC.

In DNA form, the CDR3 reads TGCAGCGTCAGCGTCTCAGGGGTAAATGAGCAGTTCTTC. Protein product: CSVSVSGVNEQFF. The chain has TRBV29-1 and TRBJ2-1, with a tentative D call TRBD1 (6 bases). V gave up 6 bases and J gave up 7 bases, with 16 bases separating them. CDR3 length equals 13 residues. Germline CDR1 and CDR2: SQVTM and ANQGSEA.

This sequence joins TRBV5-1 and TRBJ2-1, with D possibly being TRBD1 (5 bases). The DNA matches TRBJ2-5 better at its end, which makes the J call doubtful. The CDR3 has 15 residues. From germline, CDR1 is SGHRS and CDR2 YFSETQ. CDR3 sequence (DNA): TGCGCCAGCAGCTTGGAGGGGTCGTTACAAGAGACCCAGTACTTC. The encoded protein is CASSLEGSLQETQYF.

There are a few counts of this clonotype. CDR3 protein: CASRRQGLPEQYF. The CDR3 region has the DNA TGTGCCAGCAGGCGACAGGGGCTCCCCGAGCAGTACTTC. V and J are TRBV28 and TRBJ2-7; 8 nucleotides line up with TRBD1. V gave up 6 bases and J gave up 6 bases; unmatched junction bases: 7. This CDR3 has 13 amino acids. CDR1 and CDR2 (germline): MDHEN, SYDVKM.

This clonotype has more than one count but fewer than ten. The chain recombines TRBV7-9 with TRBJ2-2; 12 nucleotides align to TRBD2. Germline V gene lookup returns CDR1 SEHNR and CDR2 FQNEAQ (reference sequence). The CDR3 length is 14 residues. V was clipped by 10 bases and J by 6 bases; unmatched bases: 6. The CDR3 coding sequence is TGTGCCATCCGGACTAGCGGGGTCGCCGGGGAGCTGTTTTTT. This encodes CAIRTSGVAGELFF.

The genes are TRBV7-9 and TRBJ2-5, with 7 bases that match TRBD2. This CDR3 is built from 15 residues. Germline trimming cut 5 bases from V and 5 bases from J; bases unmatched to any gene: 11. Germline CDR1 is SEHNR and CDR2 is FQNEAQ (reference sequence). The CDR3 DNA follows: TGTGCCAGCAGCCCCTGGGACTACCGGGGGGAGACCCAGTACTTC. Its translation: CASSPWDYRGETQYF.

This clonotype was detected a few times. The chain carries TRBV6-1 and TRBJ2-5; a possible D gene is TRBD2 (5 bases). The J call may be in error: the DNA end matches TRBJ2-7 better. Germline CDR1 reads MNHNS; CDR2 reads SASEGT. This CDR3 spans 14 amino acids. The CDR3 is CASTHEGSSYEQYF. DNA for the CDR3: TGTGCCAGCACCCATGAGGGAAGCTCCTACGAGCAGTACTTC.

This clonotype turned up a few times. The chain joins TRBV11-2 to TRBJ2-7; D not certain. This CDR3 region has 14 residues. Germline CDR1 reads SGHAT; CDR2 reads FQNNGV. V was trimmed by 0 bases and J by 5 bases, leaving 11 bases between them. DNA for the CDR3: TGTGCCAGCAGCTTAGAGGCGGCACATAACGAGCAGTACTTC. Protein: CASSLEAAHNEQYF.